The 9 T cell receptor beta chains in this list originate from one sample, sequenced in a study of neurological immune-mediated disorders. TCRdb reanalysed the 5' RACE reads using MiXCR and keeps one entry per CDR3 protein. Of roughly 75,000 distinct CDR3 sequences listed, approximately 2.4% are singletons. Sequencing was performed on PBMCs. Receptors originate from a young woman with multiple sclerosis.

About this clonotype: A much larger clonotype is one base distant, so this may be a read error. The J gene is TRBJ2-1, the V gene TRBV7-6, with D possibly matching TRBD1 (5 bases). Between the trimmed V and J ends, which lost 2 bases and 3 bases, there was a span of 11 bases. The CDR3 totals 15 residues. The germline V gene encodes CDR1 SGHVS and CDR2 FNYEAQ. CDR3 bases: TGTGCCAGCAGCTTAAGGCAGGGCTACTACAATGAGCAGTTCTTC. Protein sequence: CASSLRQGYYNEQFF.

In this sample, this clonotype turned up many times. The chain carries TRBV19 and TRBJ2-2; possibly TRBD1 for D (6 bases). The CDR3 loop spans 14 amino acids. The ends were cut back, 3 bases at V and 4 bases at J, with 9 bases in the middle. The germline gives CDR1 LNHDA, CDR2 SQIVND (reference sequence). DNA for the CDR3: TGTGCCAGTAGTATGAACAGGGTCACCGGGGAGCTGTTTTTT. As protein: CASSMNRVTGELFF. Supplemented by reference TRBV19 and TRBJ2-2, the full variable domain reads DGGITQSPKYLFRKEGQNVTLSCEQNLNHDAMYWYRQDPGQGLRLIYYSQIVNDFQKGDIAEGYSVSREKKESFPLTVTSAQKNPTAFYLCASSMNRVTGELFFGEGSRLTVL.

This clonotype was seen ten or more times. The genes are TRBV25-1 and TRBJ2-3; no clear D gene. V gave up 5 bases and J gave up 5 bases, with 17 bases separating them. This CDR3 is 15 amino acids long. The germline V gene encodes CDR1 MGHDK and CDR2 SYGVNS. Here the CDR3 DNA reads TGTGCCAGCAGTTCTCCCGGGCCCACCAAAGATACGCAGTATTTT. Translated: CASSSPGPTKDTQYF.

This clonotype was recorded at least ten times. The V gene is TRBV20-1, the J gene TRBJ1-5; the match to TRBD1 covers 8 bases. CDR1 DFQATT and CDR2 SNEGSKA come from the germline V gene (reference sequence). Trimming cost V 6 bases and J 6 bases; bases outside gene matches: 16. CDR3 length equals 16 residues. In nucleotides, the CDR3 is TGCAGTGCCAAAAAAAGCACAGGGGGAGGGGGTCAGCCCCAGCATTTT. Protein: CSAKKSTGGGGQPQHF.

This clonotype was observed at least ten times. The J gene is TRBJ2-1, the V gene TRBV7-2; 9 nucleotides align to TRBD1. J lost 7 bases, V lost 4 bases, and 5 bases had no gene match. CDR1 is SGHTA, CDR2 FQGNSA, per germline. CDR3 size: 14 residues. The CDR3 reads CASSSGTGQNEQFF. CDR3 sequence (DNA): TGTGCCAGCAGCTCCGGGACAGGGCAGAATGAGCAGTTCTTC.

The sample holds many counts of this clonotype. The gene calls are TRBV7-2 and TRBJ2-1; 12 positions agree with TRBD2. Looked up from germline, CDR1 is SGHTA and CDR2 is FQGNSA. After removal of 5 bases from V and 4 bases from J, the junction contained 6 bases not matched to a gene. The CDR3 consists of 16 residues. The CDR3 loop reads CASSIDGLAGYNEQFF. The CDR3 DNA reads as TGTGCCAGCAGCATCGACGGACTAGCGGGGTACAATGAGCAGTTCTTC.

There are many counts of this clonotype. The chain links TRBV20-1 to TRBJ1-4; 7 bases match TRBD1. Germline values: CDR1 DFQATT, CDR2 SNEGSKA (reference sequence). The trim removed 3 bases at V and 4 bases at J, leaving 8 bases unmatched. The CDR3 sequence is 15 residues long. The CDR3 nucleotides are TGCAGTGCTAGGAAAGCCGGGACAGATAATGAAAAACTGTTTTTT. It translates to CSARKAGTDNEKLFF.

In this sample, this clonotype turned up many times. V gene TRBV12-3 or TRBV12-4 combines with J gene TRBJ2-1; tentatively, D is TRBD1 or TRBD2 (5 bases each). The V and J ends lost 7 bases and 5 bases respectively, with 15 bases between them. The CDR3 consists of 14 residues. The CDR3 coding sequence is TGTGCCAGCAACCGCCGGGACGGCGACAATGAGCAGTTCTTC. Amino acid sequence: CASNRRDGDNEQFF.

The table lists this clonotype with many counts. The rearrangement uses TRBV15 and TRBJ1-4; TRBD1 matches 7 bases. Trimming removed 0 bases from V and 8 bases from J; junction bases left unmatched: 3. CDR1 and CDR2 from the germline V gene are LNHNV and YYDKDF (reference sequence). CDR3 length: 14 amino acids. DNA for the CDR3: TGTGCCACCAGCAGAGACAGGGGGGGAGAAAAACTGTTTTTT. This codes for CATSRDRGGEKLFF.